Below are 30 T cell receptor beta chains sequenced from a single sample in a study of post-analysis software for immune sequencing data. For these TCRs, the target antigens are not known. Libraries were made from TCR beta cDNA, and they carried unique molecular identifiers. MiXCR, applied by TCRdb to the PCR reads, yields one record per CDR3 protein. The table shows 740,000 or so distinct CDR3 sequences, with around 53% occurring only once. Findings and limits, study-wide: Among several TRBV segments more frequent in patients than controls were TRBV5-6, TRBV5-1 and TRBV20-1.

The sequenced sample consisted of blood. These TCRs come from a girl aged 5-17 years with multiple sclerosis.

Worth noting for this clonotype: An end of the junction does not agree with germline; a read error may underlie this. The CDR3 nucleotides read TGTGCCAGCAGCGTAGGTGGTCGAGGGCGCAATGGGCAGTTCTTC. This translates into CASSVGGRGRNGQFF. The chain carries TRBV9 and TRBJ2-1; D may be TRBD2 (5 bases). Germline lookup yields CDR1 SGDLS and CDR2 YYNGEE. CDR3 length: 15 residues.

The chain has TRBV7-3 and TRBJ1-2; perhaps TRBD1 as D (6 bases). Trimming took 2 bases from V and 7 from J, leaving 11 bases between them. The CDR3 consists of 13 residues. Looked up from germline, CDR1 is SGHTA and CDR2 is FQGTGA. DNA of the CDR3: TGTGCCAGCAGCTTAGGTGGGGGCGCTGGCTACACCTTC. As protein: CASSLGGGAGYTF.

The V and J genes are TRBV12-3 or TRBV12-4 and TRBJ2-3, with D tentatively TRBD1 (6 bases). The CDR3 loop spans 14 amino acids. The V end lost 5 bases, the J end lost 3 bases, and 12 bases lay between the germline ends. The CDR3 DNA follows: TGTGCCAGCAGTAACCTAGGGGGAACAGATACGCAGTATTTT. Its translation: CASSNLGGTDTQYF.

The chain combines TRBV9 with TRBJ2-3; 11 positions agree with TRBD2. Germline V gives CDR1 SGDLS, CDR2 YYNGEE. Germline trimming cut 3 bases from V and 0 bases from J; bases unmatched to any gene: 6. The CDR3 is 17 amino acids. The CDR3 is CASSASIAGGSTDTQYF. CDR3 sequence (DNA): TGTGCCAGCAGCGCGAGCATAGCGGGGGGGAGCACAGATACGCAGTATTTT.

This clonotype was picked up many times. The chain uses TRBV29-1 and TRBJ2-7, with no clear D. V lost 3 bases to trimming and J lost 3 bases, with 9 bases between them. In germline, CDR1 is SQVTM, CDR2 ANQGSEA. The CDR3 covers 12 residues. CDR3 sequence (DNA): TGCAGCGTTGAGCTCGGCAGCTACGAGCAGTACTTC. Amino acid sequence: CSVELGSYEQYF.

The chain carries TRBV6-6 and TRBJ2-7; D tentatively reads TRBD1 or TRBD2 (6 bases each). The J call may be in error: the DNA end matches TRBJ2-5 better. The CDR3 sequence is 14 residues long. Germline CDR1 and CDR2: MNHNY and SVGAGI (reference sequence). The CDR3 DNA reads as TGTGCCACCCAGAGCCGGGGGCAGCAAGAGACCCAGTACTTC. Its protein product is CATQSRGQQETQYF.

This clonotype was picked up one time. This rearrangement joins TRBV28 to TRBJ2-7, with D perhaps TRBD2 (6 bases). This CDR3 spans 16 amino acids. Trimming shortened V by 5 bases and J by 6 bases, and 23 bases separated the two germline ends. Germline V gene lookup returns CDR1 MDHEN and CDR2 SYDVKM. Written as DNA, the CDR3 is TGTGCCAGCAGTCCGGCCGGAGGGCAGGGTGATCTCGAGCAGTACTTC. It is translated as CASSPAGGQGDLEQYF.

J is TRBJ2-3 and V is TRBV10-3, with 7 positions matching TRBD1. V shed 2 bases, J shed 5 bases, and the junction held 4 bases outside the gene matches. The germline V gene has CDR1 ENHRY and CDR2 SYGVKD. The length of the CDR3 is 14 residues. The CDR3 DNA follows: TGTGCCATCAGTGAGAGCACAGGGGTAGATACGCAGTATTTT. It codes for CAISESTGVDTQYF.

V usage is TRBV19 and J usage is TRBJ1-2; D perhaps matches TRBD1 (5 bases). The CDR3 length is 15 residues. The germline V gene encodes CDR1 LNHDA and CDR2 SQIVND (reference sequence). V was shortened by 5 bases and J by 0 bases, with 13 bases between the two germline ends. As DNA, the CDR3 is TGTGCCAGTAGTCCATCGACAGATCCTAACTATGGCTACACCTTC. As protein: CASSPSTDPNYGYTF.

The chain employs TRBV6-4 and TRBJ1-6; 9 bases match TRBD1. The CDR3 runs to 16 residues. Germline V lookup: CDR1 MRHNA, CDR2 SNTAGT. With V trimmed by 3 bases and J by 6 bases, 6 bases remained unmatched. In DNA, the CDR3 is TGTGCCAGCAGTGAGACTCCGGGACAGGGTAATTCACCCCTCCACTTT. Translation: CASSETPGQGNSPLHF.

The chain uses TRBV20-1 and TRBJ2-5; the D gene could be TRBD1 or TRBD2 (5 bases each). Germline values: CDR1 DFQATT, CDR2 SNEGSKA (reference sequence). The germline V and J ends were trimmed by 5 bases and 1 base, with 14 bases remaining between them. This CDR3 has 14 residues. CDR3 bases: TGCAGTGCTTTGAGGGGAGTGGGCCAAGAGACCCAGTACTTC. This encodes CSALRGVGQETQYF.

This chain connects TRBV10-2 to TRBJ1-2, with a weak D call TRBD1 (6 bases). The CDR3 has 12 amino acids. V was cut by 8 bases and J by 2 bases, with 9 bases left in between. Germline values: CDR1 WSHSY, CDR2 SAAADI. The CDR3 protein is CASQGQNYGYTF. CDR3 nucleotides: TGCGCCAGCCAGGGGCAGAACTATGGCTACACCTTC.

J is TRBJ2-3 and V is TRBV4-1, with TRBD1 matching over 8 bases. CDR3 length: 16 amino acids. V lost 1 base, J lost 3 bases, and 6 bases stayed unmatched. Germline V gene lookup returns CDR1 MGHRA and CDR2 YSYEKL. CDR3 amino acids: CASSQGQGAMTDTQYF. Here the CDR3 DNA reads TGCGCCAGCAGCCAAGGGCAGGGGGCTATGACAGATACGCAGTATTTT.

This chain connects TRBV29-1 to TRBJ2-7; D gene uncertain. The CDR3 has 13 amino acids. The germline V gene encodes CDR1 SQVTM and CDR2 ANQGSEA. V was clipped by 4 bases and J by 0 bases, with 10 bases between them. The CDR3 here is CSVGKGFSYEQYF. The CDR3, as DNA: TGCAGCGTTGGAAAGGGTTTCTCCTACGAGCAGTACTTC.

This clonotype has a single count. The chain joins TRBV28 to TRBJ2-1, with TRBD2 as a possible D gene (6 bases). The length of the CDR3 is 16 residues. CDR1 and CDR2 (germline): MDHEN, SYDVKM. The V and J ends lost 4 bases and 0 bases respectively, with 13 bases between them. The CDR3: CASSWTNGGSYNEQFF. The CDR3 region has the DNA TGTGCCAGCAGTTGGACTAACGGGGGCTCCTACAATGAGCAGTTCTTC.

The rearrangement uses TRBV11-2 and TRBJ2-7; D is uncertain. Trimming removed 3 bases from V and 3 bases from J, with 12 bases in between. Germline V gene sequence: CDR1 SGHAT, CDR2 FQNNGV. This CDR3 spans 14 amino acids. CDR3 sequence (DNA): TGTGCCAGCAGCTTGGATACGGCCTACTACGAGCAGTACTTC. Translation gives CASSLDTAYYEQYF.

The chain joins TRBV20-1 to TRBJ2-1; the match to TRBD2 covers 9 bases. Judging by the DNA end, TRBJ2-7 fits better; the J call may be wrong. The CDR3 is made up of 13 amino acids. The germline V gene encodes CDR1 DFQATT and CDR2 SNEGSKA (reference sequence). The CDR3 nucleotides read TGCAGTGCTAGGCGGGGGGGCTACAATGAGCAGTACTTC. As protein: CSARRGGYNEQYF.

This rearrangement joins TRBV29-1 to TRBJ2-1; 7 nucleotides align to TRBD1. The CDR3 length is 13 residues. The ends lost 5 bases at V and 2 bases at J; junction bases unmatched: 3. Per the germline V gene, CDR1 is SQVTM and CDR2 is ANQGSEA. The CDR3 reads CSVTGAAYNEQFF. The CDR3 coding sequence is TGCAGCGTTACAGGGGCGGCCTACAATGAGCAGTTCTTC.

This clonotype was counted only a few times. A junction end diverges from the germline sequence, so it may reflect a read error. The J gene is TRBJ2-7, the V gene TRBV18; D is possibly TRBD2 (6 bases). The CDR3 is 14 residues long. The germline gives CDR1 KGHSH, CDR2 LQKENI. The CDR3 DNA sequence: TGTGCCGGCTCACCCGGGACTGCACCCTACGAGCAGTACTTC. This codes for CAGSPGTAPYEQYF.

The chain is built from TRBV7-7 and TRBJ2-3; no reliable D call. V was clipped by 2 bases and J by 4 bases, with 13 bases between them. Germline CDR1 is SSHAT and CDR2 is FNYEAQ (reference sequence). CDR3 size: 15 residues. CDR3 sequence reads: CASSLSMGWADTQYF. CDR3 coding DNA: TGTGCCAGCAGCTTATCTATGGGTTGGGCAGATACGCAGTATTTT.

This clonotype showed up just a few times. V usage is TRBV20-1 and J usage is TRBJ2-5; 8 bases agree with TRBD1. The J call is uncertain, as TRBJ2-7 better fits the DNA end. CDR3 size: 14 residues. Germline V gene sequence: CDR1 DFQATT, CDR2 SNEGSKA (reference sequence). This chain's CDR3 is CSARAGTGHYEQYF. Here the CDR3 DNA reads TGCAGTGCTCGGGCCGGGACAGGCCACTACGAGCAGTACTTC.

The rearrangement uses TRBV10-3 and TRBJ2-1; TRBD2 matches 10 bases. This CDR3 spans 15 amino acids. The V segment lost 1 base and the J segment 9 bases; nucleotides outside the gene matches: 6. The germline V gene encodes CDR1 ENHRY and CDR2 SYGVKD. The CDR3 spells CAISEYSGRGSEQFF. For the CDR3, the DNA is TGTGCCATCAGTGAGTACAGCGGGAGGGGTAGTGAGCAGTTCTTC.

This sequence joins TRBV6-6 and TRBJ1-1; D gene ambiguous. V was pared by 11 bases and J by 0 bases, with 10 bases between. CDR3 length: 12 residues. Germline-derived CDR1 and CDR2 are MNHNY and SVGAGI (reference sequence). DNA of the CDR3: TGTGCCGTGGGCGGAATGAACACTGAAGCTTTCTTT. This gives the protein CAVGGMNTEAFF.

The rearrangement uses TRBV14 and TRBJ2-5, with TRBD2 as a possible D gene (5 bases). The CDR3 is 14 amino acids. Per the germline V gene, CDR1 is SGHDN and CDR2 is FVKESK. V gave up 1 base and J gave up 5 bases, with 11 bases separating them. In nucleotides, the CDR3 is TGTGCCAGCAGCCAAGGACCGTGGAGGGAGACCCAGTACTTC. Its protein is CASSQGPWRETQYF.

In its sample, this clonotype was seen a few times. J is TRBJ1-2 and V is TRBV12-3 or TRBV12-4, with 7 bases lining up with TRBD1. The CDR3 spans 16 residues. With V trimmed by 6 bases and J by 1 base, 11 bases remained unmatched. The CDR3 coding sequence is TGTGCCAGCAGGGTACAGGGGAGTATGGGTAACTATGGCTACACCTTC. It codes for CASRVQGSMGNYGYTF.

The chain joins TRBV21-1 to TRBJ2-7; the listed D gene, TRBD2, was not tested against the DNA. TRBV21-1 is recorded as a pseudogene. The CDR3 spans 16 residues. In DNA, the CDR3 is TGTGCCAGCAGCCCCAGGGGCCTAGCGCACGTTGGGGAGCAGTACTTC. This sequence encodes CASSPRGLAHVGEQYF.

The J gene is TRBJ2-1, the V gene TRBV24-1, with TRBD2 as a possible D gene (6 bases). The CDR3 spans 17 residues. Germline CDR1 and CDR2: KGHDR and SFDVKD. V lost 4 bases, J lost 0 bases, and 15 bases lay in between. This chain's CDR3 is CATSDPGLTSSYNEQFF. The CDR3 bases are TGTGCCACCAGTGACCCGGGACTGACCAGCTCCTACAATGAGCAGTTCTTC.

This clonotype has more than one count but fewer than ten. The CDR3 is CATSRSGVLVAGDNEQFF. Here the CDR3 DNA reads TGTGCCACCAGCCGGAGCGGGGTTCTGGTAGCCGGGGACAATGAGCAGTTCTTC. The chain recombines TRBV15 with TRBJ2-1; 7 bases are a match to TRBD2. The CDR3 extends over 18 amino acids. The germline V gene encodes CDR1 LNHNV and CDR2 YYDKDF (reference sequence). J was trimmed by 5 bases and V by 5 bases; bases with no gene match: 18.

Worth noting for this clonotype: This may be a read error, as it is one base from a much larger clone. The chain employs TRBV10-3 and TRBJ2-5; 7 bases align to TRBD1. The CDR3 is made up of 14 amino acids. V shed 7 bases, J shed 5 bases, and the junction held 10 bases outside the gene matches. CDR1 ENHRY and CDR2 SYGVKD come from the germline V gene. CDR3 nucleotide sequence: TGTGCCATCAACCCGGGACAGAGGGCGGAGACCCAGTACTTC. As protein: CAINPGQRAETQYF.

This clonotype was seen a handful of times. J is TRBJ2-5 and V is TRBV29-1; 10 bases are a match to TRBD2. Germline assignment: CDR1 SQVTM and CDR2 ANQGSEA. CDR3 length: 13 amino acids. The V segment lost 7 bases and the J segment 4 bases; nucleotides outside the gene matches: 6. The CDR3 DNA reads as TGCAGCGCTGGGACTAGCGCTCTAGAGACCCAGTACTTC. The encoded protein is CSAGTSALETQYF.